These 19 T cell receptor beta chains came from one sample sequenced in a study of shared clonotypes between healthy human individuals (dated by TCRdb to the early 2020s). Library creation used the immunoSEQ multiplex PCR assay. Entries here come from immuneACCESS through TCRdb and include only in-frame sequences with V and J called. Some clones fail to appear in such tables; in the studies checked, an unresolved V gene covers under half of the shortfall, and the cause of the remainder is unknown. The sample table contains a few million clones; only one count was recorded for around 90% of them. In total, the top ten clones hold about 0.13% of the sample. The sample taken for sequencing was naive CD4+ T cells sorted from blood. The meaning of the sample's cell subset or site label: CD45RA+ positively selected. These receptors originate from a man aged 18 to 29 in good health.

This sequence joins TRBV5-1 and TRBJ2-1; D gene unclear. Germline V CDR1 and CDR2: SGHRS, YFSETQ. The CDR3 sequence is 15 residues long. The ends were cut back, 5 bases at V and 4 bases at J, with 16 bases in the middle. The CDR3, as DNA: TGCGCCAGCAGTAATCCGGGCCCCGAGTACAATGAGCAGTTCTTC. This sequence encodes CASSNPGPEYNEQFF.

The CDR3 is CARGGLGGPEETQYF. The DNA for the CDR3 is TGTGCCCGGGGGGGCCTAGGTGGCCCCGAAGAGACCCAGTACTTC. The V and J genes are TRBV6-5 and TRBJ2-5; 8 bases align to TRBD2. There are 15 residues in the CDR3. CDR1 MNHEY and CDR2 SVGAGI come from the germline V gene. V lost 11 bases and J lost 3; bases outside the gene matches: 14.

Concerning this clone: The sample contains more than one DNA sequence encoding this CDR3. CDR3 in amino acids: CASSYSYDYGYTF. CDR3 in DNA: TGTGCCAGCAGTTACTCGTACGACTATGGCTACACCTTC. The chain carries TRBV6-5 and TRBJ1-2; no clear D gene. Germline lookup yields CDR1 MNHEY and CDR2 SVGAGI. The CDR3 runs 13 residues. The ends were cut back, 0 bases at V and 3 bases at J, with 5 bases in the middle.

V and J are TRBV5-1 and TRBJ2-7, with TRBD1 as a possible D gene (6 bases). This CDR3 has 16 residues. Between the trimmed V and J ends, which lost 1 base and 3 bases, there was a span of 17 bases. From germline, CDR1 is SGHRS and CDR2 YFSETQ. The CDR3 sequence is CASSLNVDSAIYEQYF. CDR3 nucleotides: TGCGCCAGCAGCTTGAACGTGGACAGTGCAATCTACGAGCAGTACTTC.

This clone was observed a single time. This chain uses TRBV5-1 with TRBJ1-5; 7 positions match TRBD1. V lost 4 bases to trimming and J lost 4 bases; unmatched junction nucleotides: 8. The CDR3 runs to 15 residues. Germline V gives CDR1 SGHRS, CDR2 YFSETQ. CDR3 in DNA: TGCGCCAGCAGCCTTCAGGGGACAGAAAATCAGCCCCAGCATTTT. This gives the protein CASSLQGTENQPQHF.

The V and J genes are TRBV30 and TRBJ2-5; TRBD1 matches at 10 bases. V dropped 3 bases and J dropped 5; count of bases not matched to a gene: 12. Germline V CDR1 and CDR2: GTSNPN, SVGIG (reference sequence). There are 16 residues in the CDR3. CDR3 in amino acids: CAWRKTGGRLGETQYF. Written as DNA, the CDR3 is TGTGCCTGGAGAAAGACAGGGGGCAGATTAGGGGAGACCCAGTACTTC.

Here the CDR3 DNA reads TGTGCCTGGAGTGATAGGGGGCATTCACCCCTCCACTTT. Translating gives CAWSDRGHSPLHF. The genes are TRBV30 and TRBJ1-6; TRBD1 matches 7 bases. Germline V lookup: CDR1 GTSNPN, CDR2 SVGIG (reference sequence). This CDR3 is 13 amino acids long. The V segment lost 1 base and the J segment 8 bases; nucleotides outside the gene matches: 2.

A few counts support this clone. CDR3 coding DNA: TGTGCCAGCAGCTTGGGATCGGTTCAGGATTCACCCCTCCACTTT. Translation: CASSLGSVQDSPLHF. This chain links TRBV5-6 with TRBJ1-6; D unresolved. In germline, CDR1 is SGHDT, CDR2 YYEEEE. Between the trimmed V and J ends, which lost 0 bases and 8 bases, there was a span of 12 bases. The CDR3 is 15 residues long.

The chain joins TRBV5-5 to TRBJ2-2; D is undetermined. Germline V CDR1 and CDR2: SGHKS, YYEKEE (reference sequence). V was pared by 2 bases and J by 1 base, with 9 bases between. CDR3 length: 15 amino acids. CDR3 sequence reads: CASSLGQLNTGELFF. DNA of the CDR3: TGTGCCAGCAGCTTAGGCCAGCTGAACACCGGGGAGCTGTTTTTT.

This clone was counted a single time. The chain couples TRBV19 to TRBJ2-2; perhaps TRBD2 as D (5 bases). The germline V gene has CDR1 LNHDA and CDR2 SQIVND (reference sequence). The germline V and J ends were trimmed by 3 bases and 1 base, with 15 bases remaining between them. This CDR3 is 17 amino acids long. CDR3 protein: CASSMSTGGRNTGELFF. CDR3 bases: TGTGCCAGTAGTATGTCCACTGGAGGTAGGAACACCGGGGAGCTGTTTTTT.

This chain links TRBV5-1 with TRBJ2-2; D ambiguous. Germline CDR1 and CDR2: SGHRS and YFSETQ. V lost 0 bases, J lost 5 bases, and 8 bases lay in between. The length of the CDR3 is 14 residues. This CDR3 reads CASSLDGDTGELFF. CDR3 DNA: TGCGCCAGCAGCTTGGACGGCGATACCGGGGAGCTGTTTTTT. Full variable domain (missing parts from reference TRBV5-1 and TRBJ2-2): KAGVTQTPRYLIKTRGQQVTLSCSPISGHRSVSWYQQTPGQGLQFLFEYFSETQRNKGNFPGRFSGRQFSNSRSEMNVSTLELGDSALYLCASSLDGDTGELFFGEGSRLTVL.

The chain links TRBV6-1 to TRBJ1-1; possibly TRBD1 for D (5 bases). The length of the CDR3 is 15 residues. Germline CDR1 is MNHNS and CDR2 is SASEGT. Trimming stripped 3 bases from V and 0 bases from J, with 11 bases between. The CDR3 DNA reads as TGTGCCAGCAGTGAGGCGGGGACCCTGAACACTGAAGCTTTCTTT. Amino acid sequence: CASSEAGTLNTEAFF.

The chain links TRBV4-1 to TRBJ1-4, with unresolved D. Trimming cost V 1 base and J 7 bases, with 10 bases left between them. The CDR3 loop spans 14 amino acids. Germline CDR1 is MGHRA and CDR2 is YSYEKL. CDR3 protein: CASSQVWMAEKLFF. The CDR3 DNA reads TGCGCCAGCAGCCAAGTGTGGATGGCTGAAAAACTGTTTTTT.

V is TRBV27 and J is TRBJ1-1, with a weak D call TRBD1 (5 bases). The length of the CDR3 is 15 residues. Trimming removed 3 bases at V and 0 bases at J, with 11 bases between. Germline values: CDR1 MNHEY, CDR2 SMNVEV (reference sequence). The CDR3 region has the DNA TGTGCCAGCAGTTTTGGGGGACGGATGAACACTGAAGCTTTCTTT. It is translated as CASSFGGRMNTEAFF.

In regard to this clone: The sample contains more than one DNA sequence encoding this CDR3. The chain employs TRBV28 and TRBJ1-5; 9 bases agree with TRBD1. V lost 3 bases and J lost 4; bases outside the gene matches: 4. The CDR3 has 15 amino acids. CDR1 is MDHEN, CDR2 SYDVKM, per germline. The CDR3 DNA is TGTGCCAGCAGTTTGCCGGGACAGGGAAATCAGCCCCAGCATTTT. It yields the protein CASSLPGQGNQPQHF.

This sequence joins TRBV5-4 and TRBJ2-7; tentative D call: TRBD2 (7 bases). This CDR3 has 18 amino acids. Deletions cut 0 bases from V and 3 bases from J, with 22 bases between. Germline V lookup: CDR1 SGHNT, CDR2 YYREEE (reference sequence). CDR3 in amino acids: CASSLGGGTGKLYYEQYF. The CDR3 DNA follows: TGTGCCAGCAGCTTGGGGGGGGGCACAGGGAAACTCTACTACGAGCAGTACTTC.

This chain joins TRBV2 and TRBJ1-2; 7 bases line up with TRBD1. CDR3 length: 14 residues. V shed 4 bases and J 6 bases; nucleotides not matched to a gene: 8. Per the germline V gene, CDR1 is SNHLY and CDR2 is FYNNEI. The CDR3 spells CASSAGGKIDGYTF. CDR3 DNA: TGTGCCAGCAGTGCAGGGGGGAAAATCGATGGCTACACCTTC.

The chain's CDR3 is CASSPDHSNQPQHF. Written as DNA, the CDR3 is TGTGCCAGCAGTCCAGATCATAGCAATCAGCCCCAGCATTTT. The rearrangement joins TRBV2 to TRBJ1-5; D unresolved. This CDR3 has 14 amino acids. Trimming took off 5 bases at V and 0 bases at J, with 8 bases between the two ends. Germline CDR1 SNHLY, CDR2 FYNNEI.

In this sample, this clone turned up once. The DNA of the CDR3 is TGTGCCAGCACCCTGAGAGTAACTAGAAGGGGGCAGCCCCAGCATTTT. Protein: CASTLRVTRRGQPQHF. V and J are TRBV28 and TRBJ1-5, with a weak D call TRBD1 (6 bases). The V gene's germline CDR1 is MDHEN and CDR2 SYDVKM. V lost 7 bases, J lost 7 bases, and 23 bases lay in between. This CDR3 is built from 16 residues.